Following are 9 T cell receptor beta chains from one sample sequenced in a study of cytomegalovirus exposure and HLA in healthy donors. A multiplex PCR was run with 60 Vbeta primers and 13 Jbeta primers. Some clones are missing from TCRdb's copy, which holds only in-frame ones; the method was immunoSEQ multiplex PCR. The repertoire holds under 200,000 clones, with more than 65% as singletons. The sequenced sample was PBMCs. The receptors originated from a man aged 40-49 years in good health and CMV-seropositive.

The rearrangement uses TRBV5-1 and TRBJ1-1; TRBD1 matches at 10 bases. The CDR3 has 16 residues. CDR1 and CDR2 from the germline V gene are SGHRS and YFSETQ. J lost 2 bases, V lost 4 bases, and 8 bases had no gene match. CDR3 DNA: TGCGCCAGCAGCATAGGACAGGGGGGAGGTAACACTGAAGCTTTCTTT. Translating gives CASSIGQGGGNTEAFF.

The chain couples TRBV7-2 to TRBJ2-6; the D gene is possibly TRBD1 (6 bases). The CDR3 contains 19 residues. Germline V gives CDR1 SGHTA, CDR2 FQGNSA. V was cut by 1 base and J by 8 bases, with 24 bases left in between. The CDR3 coding sequence is TGTGCCAGCAGCTTAGTCGGATTATCAGGGGCTTATTGGACCAACGTCCTGACTTTC. It translates to CASSLVGLSGAYWTNVLTF.

The chain uses TRBV29-1 and TRBJ2-3; a possible D gene is TRBD2 (6 bases). CDR3 length: 13 amino acids. V was trimmed by 2 bases and J by 5 bases, leaving 11 bases between them. Germline lookup yields CDR1 SQVTM and CDR2 ANQGSEA. CDR3 in amino acids: CSVELGRRDTQYF. As DNA, the CDR3 is TGCAGCGTTGAACTCGGGAGAAGAGATACGCAGTATTTT.

The chain has TRBV5-1 and TRBJ2-3, with 7 bases lining up with TRBD1. The V gene's germline CDR1 is SGHRS and CDR2 YFSETQ. After removal of 4 bases from V and 2 bases from J, the junction contained 28 bases not matched to a gene. The CDR3 has 22 amino acids. Here the CDR3 DNA reads TGCGCCAGCAGCCGAGCCGGACAGGCCCCCCTAGTACAGTACGAGGTCACAGATACGCAGTATTTT. Encoded protein: CASSRAGQAPLVQYEVTDTQYF.

This chain uses TRBV20-1 with TRBJ1-2; D not resolved. V dropped 5 bases and J dropped 8 bases, with 12 bases sitting between them. This CDR3 has 11 residues. Per the germline V gene, CDR1 is DFQATT and CDR2 is SNEGSKA (reference sequence). The CDR3 protein is CSAFRRPGYTF. The CDR3 DNA sequence: TGCAGTGCTTTCCGGCGGCCGGGCTACACCTTC.

The rearrangement uses TRBV2 and TRBJ2-5; the match to TRBD2 covers 13 bases. The germline CDR1 and CDR2 sequences are SNHLY and FYNNEI. The V gene end was trimmed by 4 bases and the J gene end by 2 bases; junction bases not matched to a gene: 4. This CDR3 is built from 16 residues. DNA for the CDR3: TGTGCCAGCAGTGGGACTAGCGGGGGATTGCAAGAGACCCAGTACTTC. Translating it yields CASSGTSGGLQETQYF. Drawing the rest from reference TRBV2 and TRBJ2-5, the complete variable domain is EPEVTQTPSHQVTQMGQEVILRCVPISNHLYFYWYRQILGQKVEFLVSFYNNEISEKSEIFDDQFSVERPDGSNFTLKIRSTKLEDSAMYFCASSGTSGGLQETQYFGPGTRLLVL.

This clone was detected only once. J is TRBJ2-7 and V is TRBV4-1; 8 bases map to TRBD1. In germline, CDR1 is MGHRA, CDR2 YSYEKL. J lost 1 base, V lost 2 bases, and 7 bases had no gene match. CDR3 size: 16 residues. The CDR3 sequence: CASSQPGQARSYEQYF. CDR3 nucleotides: TGCGCCAGCAGCCAACCGGGACAGGCACGTTCCTACGAGCAGTACTTC.

The V and J genes are TRBV7-9 and TRBJ2-5; weak D call: TRBD2 (6 bases). The CDR3 length is 16 residues. Germline CDR1 SEHNR, CDR2 FQNEAQ (reference sequence). V lost 5 bases, J lost 0 bases, and 16 bases lay in between. CDR3 sequence (DNA): TGTGCCAGCAGCGGTTCAACGGGGGAGTACCAAGAGACCCAGTACTTC. Translated, it gives CASSGSTGEYQETQYF.

The chain has TRBV4-1 and TRBJ2-2, with 9 bases lining up with TRBD2. Germline lookup yields CDR1 MGHRA and CDR2 YSYEKL. Losses at the gene ends were 0 bases for V and 4 bases for J; bases not matched to a gene: 6. The CDR3 is made up of 17 amino acids. CDR3 in amino acids: CASSQDFSGRVTGELFF. For the CDR3, the DNA is TGCGCCAGCAGCCAAGATTTTAGCGGGAGAGTCACCGGGGAGCTGTTTTTT.